The 30 T cell receptor beta chains reported below all come from one sample, sequenced in a study of CD8+CD57+ T cells in acquired aplastic anemia. The use of genomic DNA as template underpinned the TCR beta VDJ and CDR3 profiling. Using its own MiXCR run on the reads, TCRdb lists one record per CDR3 protein. The sample carries about 180,000 distinct CDR3 sequences, approximately 49% recorded once. Sequencing input: sorted CD4+, CD8+, or CD8+CD57+ T cells (not recorded which) from PBMCs. These receptor sequences come from a human donor in good health.

In its sample, this clonotype was seen many times. This sequence joins TRBV6-6 and TRBJ1-1; D not resolved. Germline-derived CDR1 and CDR2 are MNHNY and SVGAGI (reference sequence). The CDR3 has 14 residues. Trimming cost V 0 bases and J 6 bases, with 11 bases left between them. The CDR3, as DNA: TGTGCCAGCAGTTACTCTTCGGTTCAAGCTGAAGCTTTCTTT. It translates to CASSYSSVQAEAFF.

The CDR3 nucleotides read TGTGCCAGCAGTGGACAGGGTTTTGCCCTCTCTGGAAACACCATATATTTT. It encodes CASSGQGFALSGNTIYF. The chain carries TRBV2 and TRBJ1-3; 7 bases align to TRBD1. Germline V CDR1 and CDR2: SNHLY, FYNNEI. The CDR3 covers 17 residues. Trimming removed 4 bases from V and 0 bases from J; junction bases left unmatched: 9.

There are a few counts of this clonotype. V and J are TRBV29-1 and TRBJ2-7; TRBD2 agrees at 7 bases. Germline V lookup: CDR1 SQVTM, CDR2 ANQGSEA. The CDR3 length is 13 residues. After removal of 6 bases from V and 0 bases from J, the junction contained 5 bases not matched to a gene. The CDR3 sequence: CSVRGDGSYEQYF. The CDR3 DNA reads as TGCAGCGTCCGGGGGGACGGCTCCTACGAGCAGTACTTC.

As for this clonotype: A much larger clone lies one base from this, so it may be a read error. This chain links TRBV6-1 with TRBJ1-2; perhaps TRBD1 as D (5 bases). Germline V gene lookup returns CDR1 MNHNS and CDR2 SASEGT. With 6 bases removed from V and 8 bases from J, the gap between germline ends came to 16 bases. The CDR3 spans 13 residues. The CDR3 spells CASRGTGHKGYTF. As DNA, the CDR3 is TGTGCCAGCAGGGGGACCGGACACAAGGGCTACACCTTC.

This clonotype was seen many times. The chain recombines TRBV7-9 with TRBJ2-7, with 10 bases matching TRBD1. This CDR3 has 15 residues. Per germline, CDR1 SEHNR and CDR2 FQNEAQ (reference sequence). Unmatched junction bases numbered 12, after V lost 8 bases and J lost 5 bases. The chain's CDR3 is CASASRGTGADEQYF. CDR3 nucleotides: TGTGCCAGCGCTTCGAGGGGGACAGGGGCCGACGAGCAGTACTTC.

The chain has TRBV7-9 and TRBJ2-7, with D perhaps TRBD1 (6 bases). Per the germline V gene, CDR1 is SEHNR and CDR2 is FQNEAQ (reference sequence). Trimming pared 4 bases from V and 3 bases from J, leaving 13 bases between. The CDR3 is made up of 14 amino acids. The CDR3 bases are TGTGCCAGCAGCTCCCAGGGGCGGTACTACGAGCAGTACTTC. Protein product: CASSSQGRYYEQYF.

V is TRBV15 and J is TRBJ2-5; TRBD1 might be the D (5 bases). V was shortened by 3 bases and J by 1 base, with 12 bases between the two germline ends. Germline CDR1 and CDR2: LNHNV and YYDKDF (reference sequence). This CDR3 region has 15 residues. The CDR3 loop is CATSRDWQGQETQYF. CDR3 DNA sequence: TGTGCCACCAGCAGGGATTGGCAGGGCCAAGAGACCCAGTACTTC.

This clonotype was observed a handful of times. The chain couples TRBV10-3 to TRBJ2-3, with D possibly TRBD2 on 5 matching bases. Deletions cut 8 bases from V and 0 bases from J, with 18 bases between. The CDR3 spans 16 residues. Germline lookup yields CDR1 ENHRY and CDR2 SYGVKD. Written as DNA, the CDR3 is TGTGCCATCGAGGAGGAGGCAACAGATAGCACAGATACGCAGTATTTT. It specifies CAIEEEATDSTDTQYF.

This clonotype was counted between two and nine times. The chain has TRBV20-1 and TRBJ2-5, with 11 bases fitting TRBD2. Looked up from germline, CDR1 is DFQATT and CDR2 is SNEGSKA (reference sequence). The V gene end was trimmed by 4 bases and the J gene end by 5 bases; junction bases not matched to a gene: 6. The length of the CDR3 is 14 residues. DNA of the CDR3: TGCAGTGCTACTGATAGCGGGGGGGCCGAGACCCAGTACTTC. Residues: CSATDSGGAETQYF.

The chain carries TRBV20-1 and TRBJ2-7; D may be TRBD1 or TRBD2 (5 bases each). Germline lookup yields CDR1 DFQATT and CDR2 SNEGSKA (reference sequence). The CDR3 length is 15 residues. Deletions cut 0 bases from V and 0 bases from J, with 12 bases between. CDR3 DNA sequence: TGCAGTGCTAGAGATCTGAGGGGTAGCTCCTACGAGCAGTACTTC. It encodes CSARDLRGSSYEQYF.

This clonotype was seen many times. The chain carries TRBV7-6 and TRBJ2-2, with 9 bases aligning to TRBD2. CDR3 length: 17 amino acids. V lost 2 bases to trimming and J lost 4 bases; unmatched junction nucleotides: 8. CDR1 is SGHVS and CDR2 is FNYEAQ in the germline V gene. CDR3 loop: CASSLSSAGGRTGELFF. CDR3 nucleotide sequence: TGTGCCAGCAGCTTATCATCAGCGGGAGGTCGCACCGGGGAGCTGTTTTTT.

Regarding this clonotype: This clone may be a read error of a much larger clone one base away. The rearrangement joins TRBV6-1 to TRBJ1-1; D may be TRBD1 (5 bases). CDR1 and CDR2 from the germline V gene are MNHNS and SASEGT. The V end was cut by 6 bases, the J end by 4 bases, with 15 bases between. The CDR3 consists of 14 residues. The CDR3 DNA reads TGTGCCAGCAGCTTCATGGCAGGGCCCACTGAAGCTTTCTTT. It translates to CASSFMAGPTEAFF.

V is TRBV11-2 and J is TRBJ1-1; D not resolved. Trimming shortened V by 3 bases and J by 0 bases, and 8 bases separated the two germline ends. This CDR3 spans 14 amino acids. Germline values: CDR1 SGHAT, CDR2 FQNNGV. CDR3 DNA: TGTGCCAGCAGCTTGAACAGCCTGAACACTGAAGCTTTCTTT. The encoded protein is CASSLNSLNTEAFF. The complete variable domain, with remaining parts taken from reference TRBV11-2 and TRBJ1-1, reads EAGVAQSPRYKIIEKRQSVAFWCNPISGHATLYWYQQILGQGPKLLIQFQNNGVVDDSQLPKDRFSAERLKGVDSTLKIQPAKLEDSAVYLCASSLNSLNTEAFFGQGTRLTVV.

This CDR3 reads CAISASLTGVNGYTF. The CDR3 coding sequence is TGTGCCATCAGTGCCTCTTTGACAGGGGTTAATGGCTACACCTTC. J is TRBJ1-2 and V is TRBV10-3, with 8 bases matching TRBD1. V shed 4 bases, J shed 6 bases, and the junction held 10 bases outside the gene matches. Looked up from germline, CDR1 is ENHRY and CDR2 is SYGVKD. The CDR3 consists of 15 residues.

V gene TRBV2 combines with J gene TRBJ1-6; D possibly corresponds to TRBD1 (5 bases). This CDR3 comprises 12 residues. Germline V CDR1 and CDR2: SNHLY, FYNNEI. V was clipped by 5 bases and J by 9 bases, with 8 bases between them. CDR3 in amino acids: CASSRGGSPLHF. CDR3 DNA sequence: TGTGCCAGCAGTCGGGGGGGTTCACCCCTCCACTTT.

The chain recombines TRBV2 with TRBJ1-1, with D possibly being TRBD1 (6 bases). The CDR3 contains 14 residues. Trimming took 5 bases from V and 8 from J, leaving 18 bases between them. Germline V gives CDR1 SNHLY, CDR2 FYNNEI. Here the CDR3 DNA reads TGTGCCAGCAGTCCTGGGGGGGGGCAGACCGAAGCTTTCTTT. Its translation is CASSPGGGQTEAFF.

The rearrangement uses TRBV10-3 and TRBJ1-3, with D maybe TRBD1 (6 bases). Trimming pared 7 bases from V and 6 bases from J, leaving 19 bases between. Germline CDR1 is ENHRY and CDR2 is SYGVKD. This CDR3 spans 15 amino acids. CDR3 sequence reads: CAIKEDGGQLNTIYF. In DNA form, the CDR3 reads TGTGCCATCAAGGAGGATGGGGGGCAATTAAACACCATATATTTT.

The table lists this clonotype with many counts. This chain links TRBV20-1 with TRBJ2-2, with 14 nucleotides matching TRBD2. V lost 3 bases, J lost 6 bases, and 6 bases stayed unmatched. The CDR3 extends over 16 amino acids. Germline V gives CDR1 DFQATT, CDR2 SNEGSKA (reference sequence). The CDR3 region has the DNA TGCAGTGCTAGTGGGAGGACTAGCGGGAGGTCCGGGGAGCTGTTTTTT. This gives the protein CSASGRTSGRSGELFF.

About this clonotype itself: One end of the junction does not line up with germline, which may come from a read error. This chain joins TRBV5-1 and TRBJ2-7; 9 bases align to TRBD1. Germline-derived CDR1 and CDR2 are SGHRS and YFSETQ. This CDR3 has 13 amino acids. The CDR3 loop is CASSPGQGREQYF. The CDR3 DNA reads as TGTGCCAGCAGCCCAGGACAGGGGAGGGAGCAGTACTTC.

The chain has TRBV15 and TRBJ1-1; 7 bases are a match to TRBD1. Per the germline V gene, CDR1 is LNHNV and CDR2 is YYDKDF (reference sequence). With 5 bases clipped from V and 1 base from J, the junction kept 4 bases outside the gene matches. The CDR3 sequence is 14 residues long. CDR3 DNA: TGTGCCACCAGCTTGGGACAGAGGAACACTGAAGCTTTCTTT. Translating gives CATSLGQRNTEAFF.

The chain's CDR3 is CASSRTPYQETQYF. CDR3 bases: TGTGCCAGCAGCCGGACACCGTACCAAGAGACCCAGTACTTC. This rearrangement joins TRBV2 to TRBJ2-5; a weak D match, TRBD1 (5 bases). The germline gives CDR1 SNHLY, CDR2 FYNNEI. The V end was cut by 6 bases, the J end by 0 bases, with 11 bases between. CDR3 length equals 14 residues.

About this clonotype: One end of the junction fails to match germline, which may point to a read error. J is TRBJ2-5 and V is TRBV4-2; 13 bases are a match to TRBD2. The CDR3 runs 18 residues. The germline CDR1 and CDR2 sequences are LGHNA and YNFKEQ. CDR3 nucleotides: TGTGCCAGCAGCCAAGAGCACGGACTAGCGGGGGTCGGCGAGACCCAGTGCTTC. Amino acids: CASSQEHGLAGVGETQCF.

This clonotype was counted ten times or more. The V call is TRBV29-1, the J call TRBJ2-7; 7 nucleotides align to TRBD1. There are 14 residues in the CDR3. Per the germline V gene, CDR1 is SQVTM and CDR2 is ANQGSEA. The junction had 9 bases not matched to a gene; V was cut back by 5 bases and J by 2 bases. The DNA for the CDR3 is TGCAGCGTTTGGGGCACAGGGGATACCTACGAGCAGTACTTC. Protein product: CSVWGTGDTYEQYF.

This clonotype appeared many times. This sequence joins TRBV5-4 and TRBJ2-5, with TRBD1 matching 8 bases. V lost 2 bases, J lost 5 bases, and 8 bases stayed unmatched. Germline V gene sequence: CDR1 SGHNT, CDR2 YYREEE (reference sequence). The CDR3 is 15 amino acids. The DNA for the CDR3 is TGTGCCAGCAGCTTTGGACAGGGCTCGGGGGAGACCCAGTACTTC. Its protein product is CASSFGQGSGETQYF.

The sample holds one count of this clonotype. V usage is TRBV29-1 and J usage is TRBJ2-1, with D possibly matching TRBD2 (6 bases). Germline V gene lookup returns CDR1 SQVTM and CDR2 ANQGSEA. V dropped 3 bases and J dropped 6 bases, with 12 bases sitting between them. The length of the CDR3 is 13 residues. CDR3 nucleotides: TGCAGCGTTGATTCTAGCGCTTTCAATGAGCAGTTCTTC. It yields the protein CSVDSSAFNEQFF.

To note about this clonotype: This may be a read error: a much more frequent sequence differs by one nucleotide. V gene TRBV7-8 combines with J gene TRBJ2-3; 8 nucleotides match TRBD2. Germline CDR1 reads SGHVS; CDR2 reads FQNEAQ. The CDR3 sequence is 14 residues long. This CDR3 reads CASSPGGGTDTQCF. CDR3 nucleotide sequence: TGTGCCAGCAGCCCCGGGGGGGGCACAGATACGCAGTGTTTT.

The chain joins TRBV7-9 to TRBJ1-1, with unresolved D. Germline CDR1 and CDR2: SEHNR and FQNEAQ (reference sequence). Between the trimmed V and J ends, which lost 5 bases and 6 bases, there was a span of 19 bases. The CDR3 has 15 amino acids. The CDR3, as DNA: TGTGCCAGCAGCCCCCCAGGTTGGAGGGAAGCTGAAGCTTTCTTT. Translation: CASSPPGWREAEAFF.

V is TRBV3-1 and J is TRBJ1-3; D might be TRBD1 (6 bases). The CDR3 is 14 amino acids. V was trimmed by 10 bases and J by 2 bases, leaving 15 bases between them. Germline CDR1 and CDR2: LGHDT and YNNKEL (reference sequence). CDR3 amino acids: CANPRWGPGNTIYF. Here the CDR3 DNA reads TGTGCCAACCCGAGGTGGGGGCCTGGAAACACCATATATTTT.

This clonotype was counted at least ten times. The V and J genes are TRBV5-1 and TRBJ2-7; D is ambiguous. The germline CDR1 and CDR2 sequences are SGHRS and YFSETQ. Between the trimmed V and J ends, which lost 0 bases and 3 bases, there was a span of 7 bases. The CDR3 runs to 13 residues. In DNA form, the CDR3 reads TGCGCCAGCAGCTTGGTGGCAGACTACGAGCAGTACTTC. Residues: CASSLVADYEQYF.

This sequence joins TRBV15 and TRBJ2-5; TRBD2 matches 14 bases. Germline CDR1 reads LNHNV; CDR2 reads YYDKDF (reference sequence). Germline trimming cut 5 bases from V and 5 bases from J; bases unmatched to any gene: 7. This CDR3 spans 16 amino acids. CDR3 DNA sequence: TGTGCCACCAGCGGGGGACTAGCGGGGGCGAGGGAGACCCAGTACTTC. As protein: CATSGGLAGARETQYF.